This TCR beta chain was sequenced in a study of cytotoxic CD8 clonotypes in ibrutinib-treated CLL. From germline, CDR1 is SGDLS and CDR2 YYNGEE. V lost 1 base and J lost 0, with 8 bases in between. This CDR3 has 14 residues. The method was immunoSEQ multiplex PCR; TCRdb's version includes in-frame clones alone and lacks a portion of them. The table shows 150,000 to 250,000 clones, with about 72% occurring only once. The V and J genes are TRBV9 and TRBJ2-7; weak D call: TRBD2 (5 bases). The source of this sequence is a human donor with chronic lymphocytic leukemia. This sample comprised PBMCs, obtained after 24 months of ibrutinib treatment. Written as DNA, the CDR3 is TGTGCCAGCAGCGTATCGGGAAACTCCTACGAGCAGTACTTC. Translation gives CASSVSGNSYEQYF.